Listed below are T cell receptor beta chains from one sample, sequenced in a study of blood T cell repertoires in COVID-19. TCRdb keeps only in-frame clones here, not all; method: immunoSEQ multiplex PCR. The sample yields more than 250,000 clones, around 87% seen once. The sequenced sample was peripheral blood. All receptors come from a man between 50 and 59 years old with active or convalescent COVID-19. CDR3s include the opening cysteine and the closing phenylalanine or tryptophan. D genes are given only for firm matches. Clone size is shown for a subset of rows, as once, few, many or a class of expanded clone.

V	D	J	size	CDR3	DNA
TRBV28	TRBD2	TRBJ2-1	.	CASSVTSGGANEQFF	TGTGCCAGCAGCGTGACTAGCGGGGGGGCCAATGAGCAGTTCTTC
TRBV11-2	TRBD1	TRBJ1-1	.	CASSLWGTGPNTEAFF	TGTGCCAGCAGCTTATGGGGGACAGGGCCGAACACTGAAGCTTTCTTT
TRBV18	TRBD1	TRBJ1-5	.	CASSHSGTGDQPQHF	TGTGCCAGCTCACACTCCGGGACAGGGGATCAGCCCCAGCATTTT
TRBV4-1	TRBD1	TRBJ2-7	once	CASSQDQRGRGEQYF	TGCGCCAGCAGCCAAGATCAAAGGGGGCGAGGCGAGCAGTACTTC
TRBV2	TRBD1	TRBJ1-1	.	CASRGTGAGTEAFF	TGTGCCAGCAGGGGGACAGGGGCTGGCACTGAAGCTTTCTTT
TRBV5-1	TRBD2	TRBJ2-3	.	CASSGGLAGGRDTQYF	TGCGCCAGCAGCGGGGGACTAGCGGGAGGCCGAGATACGCAGTATTTT
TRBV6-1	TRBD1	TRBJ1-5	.	CASSEEGAGNQPQHF	TGTGCCAGCAGTGAAGAGGGGGCAGGAAATCAGCCCCAGCATTTT
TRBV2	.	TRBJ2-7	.	CASLPTGAYEQYF	TGTGCCAGCTTGCCGACAGGAGCCTACGAGCAGTACTTC
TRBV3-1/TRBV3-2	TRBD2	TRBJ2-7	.	CASSQDPTRGAEQYF	TGTGCCAGCAGCCAAGATCCGACGCGGGGGGCTGAGCAGTACTTC
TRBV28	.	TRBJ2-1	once	CASSFRRVGEQFF	TGTGCCAGCAGTTTCCGGCGGGTCGGTGAGCAGTTCTTC
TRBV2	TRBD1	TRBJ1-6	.	CASSRDRDNSPLHF	TGTGCCAGCAGTAGAGACAGGGATAATTCACCCCTCCACTTT
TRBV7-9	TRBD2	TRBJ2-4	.	CASSLGGRAKNIQYF	TGTGCCAGCAGCTTGGGCGGGAGAGCCAAAAACATTCAGTACTTC
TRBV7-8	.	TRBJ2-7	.	CASSLRGFRSYEQYF	TGTGCCAGCAGCTTAAGGGGCTTTCGCTCCTACGAGCAGTACTTC
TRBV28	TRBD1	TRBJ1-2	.	CASSSPGQGYGYTF	TGTGCCAGCAGTTCCCCCGGACAGGGCTATGGCTACACCTTC
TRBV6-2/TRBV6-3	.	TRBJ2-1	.	CASSYRSTYYNEQFF	TGTGCCAGCAGTTACCGCTCGACATACTACAATGAGCAGTTCTTC
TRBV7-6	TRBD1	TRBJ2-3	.	CASSSGTVQSSTDTQYF	TGTGCCAGCAGCTCTGGGACAGTTCAGAGTAGCACAGATACGCAGTATTTT
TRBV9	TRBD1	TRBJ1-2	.	CASSVGGQDSFHYGYTF	TGTGCCAGCAGCGTGGGGGGACAGGATTCATTCCACTATGGCTACACCTTC
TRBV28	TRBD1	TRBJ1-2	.	CASSYEGQASANGYTF	TGTGCCAGCAGTTACGAGGGACAGGCATCGGCTAATGGCTACACCTTC
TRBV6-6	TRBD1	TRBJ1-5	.	CASSYRGQGGVQHF	TGTGCCAGCAGTTACCGGGGACAGGGAGGGGTCCAGCATTTT
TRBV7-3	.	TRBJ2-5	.	CASSLARRNQETQYF	TGTGCCAGCAGCTTAGCTAGACGTAACCAAGAGACCCAGTACTTC
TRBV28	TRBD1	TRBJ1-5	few	CASSWAIRGNNQPQHF	TGTGCCAGCAGTTGGGCGATCAGGGGGAACAATCAGCCCCAGCATTTT
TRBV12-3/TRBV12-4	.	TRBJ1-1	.	CASKSGWTEAFF	TGTGCCAGCAAGTCGGGATGGACTGAAGCTTTCTTT
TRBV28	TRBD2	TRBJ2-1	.	CASSFGGNLLDEQFF	TGTGCCAGCAGTTTCGGGGGGAACCTCTTGGATGAGCAGTTCTTC
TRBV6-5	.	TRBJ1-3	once	CASSLESRGNTIYF	TGTGCCAGCAGTTTAGAGTCTCGAGGAAACACCATATATTTT
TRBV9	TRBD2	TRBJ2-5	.	CASSVGVAGGPGEETQYF	TGTGCCAGCAGCGTAGGCGTAGCGGGGGGGCCAGGAGAAGAGACCCAGTACTTC
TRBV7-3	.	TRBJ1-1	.	CASSLRGQGTEAFF	TGTGCCAGCAGCTTAAGGGGGCAGGGCACTGAAGCTTTCTTT
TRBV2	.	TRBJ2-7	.	CASSDDTRTNEQYF	TGTGCCAGCAGTGACGATACTCGAACCAACGAGCAGTACTTC
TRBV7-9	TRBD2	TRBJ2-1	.	CASSPGLAGGSNEQFF	TGTGCCAGCAGCCCCGGACTAGCGGGAGGTAGTAATGAGCAGTTCTTC
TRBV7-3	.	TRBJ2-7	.	CASSPTGTDYEQYF	TGTGCCAGCAGCCCCACCGGGACTGACTACGAGCAGTACTTC
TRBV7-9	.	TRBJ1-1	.	CASSLEAPGISEAFF	TGTGCCAGCAGCTTAGAAGCACCGGGGATAAGTGAAGCTTTCTTT
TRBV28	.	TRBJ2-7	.	CASSIRSEQYF	TGTGCCAGCAGTATCCGCAGCGAGCAGTACTTC